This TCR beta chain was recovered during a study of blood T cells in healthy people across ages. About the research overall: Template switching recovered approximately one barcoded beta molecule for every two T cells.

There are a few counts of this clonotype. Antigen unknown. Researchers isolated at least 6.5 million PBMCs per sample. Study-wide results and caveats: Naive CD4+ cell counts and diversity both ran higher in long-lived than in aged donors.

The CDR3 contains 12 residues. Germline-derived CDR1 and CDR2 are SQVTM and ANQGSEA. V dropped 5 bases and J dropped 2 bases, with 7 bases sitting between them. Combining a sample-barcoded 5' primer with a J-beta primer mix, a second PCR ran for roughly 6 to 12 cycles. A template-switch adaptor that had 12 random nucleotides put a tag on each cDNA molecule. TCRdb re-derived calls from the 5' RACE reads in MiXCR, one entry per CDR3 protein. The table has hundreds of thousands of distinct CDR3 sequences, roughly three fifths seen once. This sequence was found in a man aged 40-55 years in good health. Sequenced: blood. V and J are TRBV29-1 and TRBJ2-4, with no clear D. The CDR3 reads CSVQSTKNIQYF. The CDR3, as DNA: TGCAGCGTTCAGAGTACCAAAAACATTCAGTACTTC.